This TCR beta chain appears in the sequencing data of a study of blood T cells in healthy people across ages. The CDR3 is 15 amino acids. Germline loops: CDR1 SGHKS, CDR2 YYEKEE (reference sequence). Trimming cost V 2 bases and J 3 bases, with 12 bases left between them. Findings and caveats of the study: Estimated diversity that came from one million T cells was considered an underestimate.

A second about 6 to 12 cycle PCR used barcoded and J-beta primers. Tagging of each cDNA molecule was performed by a template-switch adaptor with 12 random nucleotides. TCRdb reanalysed the 5' RACE reads using MiXCR and keeps one entry per CDR3 protein. The table records around 650,000 distinct CDR3 sequences, over 40% of them present only once. This clonotype was observed a handful of times. What it binds is unknown. This TCR derives from a man older than 75 in good health. V is TRBV5-5 and J is TRBJ2-1, with D perhaps TRBD1 (5 bases). The material sequenced was blood. CDR3 sequence: CASSLVRAYYNEQFF. The CDR3 nucleotides read TGTGCCAGCAGCTTAGTCAGGGCATACTACAATGAGCAGTTCTTC.